Listed below are T cell receptor beta chains from one sample, sequenced in a study of T cells in narcolepsy. Using immunoSEQ multiplex PCR, the repertoire was profiled, and TCRdb retains in-frame clones only, with some absent. The table lists some 32,000 clones, roughly four fifths of them singletons. The material sequenced was CD45RA- memory CD4+ T cells from PBMCs. These receptor sequences come from a human donor with narcolepsy. Both conserved end residues are part of each CDR3. D genes are given only for firm matches. Some rows have no size entry. The others give once, few or many, or a class for an expanded clone.

V: TRBV5-1; size: -; D: -; J: TRBJ2-2; DNA: TGCGCCAGCAGCTTGTTGGGGGCGGTCGGGGAGCTGTTTTTT; CDR3: CASSLLGAVGELFF
V: TRBV11-2; size: once; D: TRBD1; J: TRBJ1-1; DNA: TGTGCCAGCAGCTACAGGGGGGGGAGCGGCACTGAAGCTTTCTTT; CDR3: CASSYRGGSGTEAFF
V: TRBV6-5; size: once; D: -; J: TRBJ1-1; DNA: TGTGCCAGCAGTTCCATTTCGACAGTTATGAACACTGAAGCTTTCTTT; CDR3: CASSSISTVMNTEAFF
V: TRBV4-1; size: -; D: TRBD1; J: TRBJ2-7; DNA: TGCGCCAGCAGCCGAACAGGGGGTACCCACGAGCAGTACTTC; CDR3: CASSRTGGTHEQYF
V: TRBV6-5; size: -; D: -; J: TRBJ2-3; DNA: TGTGCCAGCAGTTACGCTTGGGAAGGAGGCACAGATACGCAGTATTTT; CDR3: CASSYAWEGGTDTQYF
V: TRBV2; size: -; D: -; J: TRBJ1-5; DNA: TGTGCCAGCAGTGGGGGGTTGGGCAATCAGCCCCAGCATTTT; CDR3: CASSGGLGNQPQHF
V: TRBV19; size: -; D: -; J: TRBJ1-1; DNA: TGTGCCAGTAGCCTAGAACCAAAGGGCACTGAAGCTTTCTTT; CDR3: CASSLEPKGTEAFF
V: TRBV2; size: few; D: -; J: TRBJ2-3; DNA: TGTGCCAGCGCGGTCAGAGGAGGCACGCAGTATTTT; CDR3: CASAVRGGTQYF
V: TRBV5-1; size: -; D: TRBD1; J: TRBJ1-1; DNA: TGCGCCAGCAGGGGACAGGGGAGTAGCACTGAAGCTTTCTTT; CDR3: CASRGQGSSTEAFF
V: TRBV6-1; size: -; D: -; J: TRBJ1-1; DNA: TGTGCCACAAGGGCCCGGAACACTGAAGCTTTCTTT; CDR3: CATRARNTEAFF
V: TRBV25-1; size: -; D: -; J: TRBJ2-7; DNA: TGTGCCAGCAGTGATCCCCGCCGGAGCTCCTACGAGCAGTACTTC; CDR3: CASSDPRRSSYEQYF
V: TRBV2; size: few; D: -; J: TRBJ1-1; DNA: TGTGCCAGCAGTGAGGCCAGGTACAACACTGAAGCTTTCTTT; CDR3: CASSEARYNTEAFF
V: TRBV21-1; size: -; D: -; J: TRBJ2-7; DNA: TGTGCCAGCAGCTTGCTTGTTCGATACTTC; CDR3: CASSLLVRYF
V: TRBV27; size: -; D: -; J: TRBJ2-7; DNA: TGTGCCAGCAGTTTCCGGGGGACAGCACCTTACGAGCAGTACTTC; CDR3: CASSFRGTAPYEQYF